This is a list of T cell receptor beta chains from one sample in a study of cytomegalovirus exposure and HLA in healthy donors. Clones were sequenced by immunoSEQ multiplex PCR, and TCRdb holds only the in-frame ones, with some missing. Of over 110,000 clones detected, over 65% appear once; the ten largest clones hold around 2.4%. The source material was PBMCs. Source of these receptors: a male donor in good health and CMV-seronegative. CDR3s leave out the opening cysteine and the closing phenylalanine or tryptophan. A D gene is named only where the DNA matches it firmly. The size entry is marked missing in some rows and otherwise reads once, few, many or a size class.

CDR3 length,V gene,clone size,D gene,J gene,CDR3 protein
17,TRBV19,NA,TRBD1,TRBJ1-5,ASSFTRGTGKGSNQPQH
14,TRBV15,NA,NA,TRBJ1-4,ATSRVYSSSNEKLF
14,TRBV19,NA,TRBD2,TRBJ2-7,ASSIHPGLAGGEQY
12,TRBV7-7,NA,NA,TRBJ2-5,ASSFISGQETQY
10,TRBV19,NA,NA,TRBJ2-7,ASSSGIYEQY
13,TRBV6-5,NA,TRBD2,TRBJ2-3,ATNGERGETDTQY
13,TRBV6-1,NA,NA,TRBJ1-5,ASSEVTASNQPQH
15,TRBV2,once,TRBD2,TRBJ2-3,ASNPGTSGRRTDTQY
11,TRBV6-5,NA,NA,TRBJ2-3,ASLKAGTDTQY
13,TRBV27,NA,TRBD2,TRBJ2-5,ASSSLAGSPETQY
11,TRBV2,NA,NA,TRBJ1-5,ASTTNSNQPQH
15,TRBV27,NA,NA,TRBJ1-4,ASSSYREGLDNEKLF
13,TRBV29-1,NA,TRBD1,TRBJ2-3,SYQGGDASTDTQY
11,TRBV7-2,NA,NA,TRBJ2-5,ASSQQGQETQY
16,TRBV30,NA,TRBD2,TRBJ2-1,AWSGLLAGRGAYNEQF
12,TRBV5-1,NA,TRBD1,TRBJ2-3,ASSVGTEADTQY
13,TRBV9,few,NA,TRBJ2-7,ASSVGPGRGNEQY
12,TRBV6-6,NA,NA,TRBJ2-7,ATGWGTGSYEQY
12,TRBV6-1,NA,TRBD1,TRBJ1-4,ASSDPQGTEKLF
10,TRBV2,NA,NA,TRBJ1-1,ASSVSGLSAF
11,TRBV7-9,NA,TRBD1,TRBJ1-4,ASSLDRAEKLF
12,TRBV11-3,NA,TRBD1,TRBJ2-5,ASSLRGTGETQY
10,TRBV9,NA,NA,TRBJ2-7,ASSASLYEQY
12,TRBV14,NA,NA,TRBJ2-1,ASSPTDPYNEQF
11,TRBV6-5,few,NA,TRBJ1-1,ASSSQVNTEAF
11,TRBV19,few,NA,TRBJ2-4,AALTRWGDIQY
12,TRBV10-3,NA,NA,TRBJ2-2,AIRSRDITGELF
15,TRBV1,NA,NA,TRBJ2-2,TSSHDCRTSQGFELF
10,TRBV28,NA,NA,TRBJ1-1,ASSELNTEAF
13,TRBV11-2,NA,TRBD2,TRBJ2-1,ASSLEAGAVNEQF
14,TRBV29-1,NA,NA,TRBJ1-5,SVSLDGAGRNQPQH
13,TRBV7-9,once,TRBD1,TRBJ2-3,ASSLVGQGGDTQY
15,TRBV18,NA,TRBD2,TRBJ2-1,ASSPPKESGGYNEQF
11,TRBV13,NA,TRBD2,TRBJ2-1,ASTPLAINEQF
12,TRBV7-8,NA,TRBD2,TRBJ2-3,ASSAPAGGHTQY
10,TRBV5-4,NA,NA,NA,ASSDSPYEQY
18,TRBV11-2,NA,TRBD2,TRBJ2-7,ASSLEVTSPYTQRAYEQY
11,TRBV5-4,NA,NA,TRBJ2-5,ASSSSEGETQY
13,TRBV5-1,NA,TRBD2,TRBJ2-7,ASRPGTSASYEQY
12,TRBV27,NA,TRBD1,TRBJ2-7,ASSLGQVSYEQY
12,TRBV7-8,NA,NA,TRBJ2-2,ASSLGSGTGELF
10,TRBV6-4,NA,NA,TRBJ1-1,ANSDFRGMAF
13,TRBV19,NA,TRBD1,TRBJ2-2,ATQSDRVNTGELF
12,TRBV2,once,NA,TRBJ2-3,ASSSRDMTDTQY
15,TRBV7-3,few,TRBD2,TRBJ2-2,ASSLTRASGRAGELF
13,TRBV6-5,NA,TRBD2,TRBJ2-3,ASSPSGKGTDTQY
12,TRBV6-5,once,TRBD2,TRBJ2-2,ASSQLAGAGELF
13,TRBV28,NA,NA,TRBJ2-1,ASSLGTFSYNEQF
15,TRBV11-2,NA,NA,TRBJ2-7,ASSLGALGAGLVEQY
14,TRBV4-1,NA,NA,TRBJ2-2,ASSQDLIMNTGELF
22,TRBV9,NA,TRBD1,TRBJ2-5,ASSVGLPGGQGTPTAQYQETQY
9,TRBV20-1,NA,NA,TRBJ1-2,SASQAPGYT
17,TRBV29-1,NA,TRBD2,TRBJ2-1,SVEDLPDASGSVYNEQF
10,TRBV30,NA,NA,TRBJ2-1,AWIRGGNEQF
11,TRBV9,NA,TRBD1,TRBJ1-5,ASSSGQGQPQH